This T cell receptor beta chain was captured by sequencing in a study of brain T cells in children with intractable seizures (dated by TCRdb to about 2021). Some background on the complete study: Resected brain tissue from 53 pediatric epilepsy surgery cases was first screened for immune gene transcripts using a NanoString immunology panel. Of the 12 selected surgery cases, pre-surgery blood was also sequenced for eight, so four had brain tissue only.

Trimming at the junction amounts to 6 bases on V and 0 bases on J, and the germline ends lie 9 bases apart. The germline V gene provides CDR1 WSHSY and CDR2 SAAADI. Inclusive of the bounding cysteine and phenylalanine, the CDR3 is 14 residues long. Here the CDR3 DNA is all that survives: 42 bases in frame from base 1. What the study reported, not specific to this receptor: Viral specificity was inferred only from CDR3 sequence similarity, and patients' HCMV serostatus was unknown. Because sequencing depth differed between pre- and post-surgery blood, the absence of clones from the pre-surgery sample may reflect undersampling.

On this clone itself: Its recognized antigen is unknown. Per-base qualities were not stored, and no clone one base away is much larger.

TCR beta chain sequences were generated from genomic DNA using the immunoSEQ assay. From the authors' description of their analysis: CDR3 sequences that did not begin with the conserved framework cysteine at position 104 were removed manually. Clonality was calculated as one minus the normalized Shannon's Diversity Index, with values ranging from 0 (maximal diversity) to 1 (oligoclonal). Chi-squared comparison-of-proportions tests assessed whether the same CDR3 differed in frequency between samples, such as brain versus blood. Public clonotypes were identified by searching immuneACCESS, and similarity to known antiviral clonotypes was assessed with the VDJdb browser. Here the immuneACCESS table is served through TCRdb, limited to in-frame sequences with V and J called. Missing clones are a known gap in these copies; in checked studies unresolved V genes cover under half, and the rest lacks a known reason. Clone size and the V and J calls come from that table; the DNA yielded D and trimming. For this sample there are about 120,000 clones; 94% appear just once. 3.5% to 4.5% of the sample goes to the ten largest clones.

This sample's time point label indicates: resected brain tissue, or blood drawn just prior to surgery. The surgery cases that showed the highest brain T cell transcript signatures were chosen for TCR beta chain sequencing of brain tissue, and of blood when it was available. Prior to surgery, the patients had been treated with at least one anti-epileptic drug. The TCR-sequenced patients were children whose drug-resistant epilepsy was caused by tuberous sclerosis complex, focal cortical dysplasia, Rasmussen encephalitis or hemimegalencephaly. Blood samples were collected immediately before the epilepsy surgery. The Monarch genomic DNA purification kit was used to extract bulk genomic DNA from unsorted brain tissue and from whole blood.

The input for sequencing was peripheral blood, taken at surgery. The sequence links TRBV10-2 to TRBJ1-3, with the D segment identity uncertain. The sequence came from a boy under three years old with hemimegalencephaly and intractable seizures. The bases read TGCGCCAGCAGACACAGTATCTCTGGAAACACCATATATTTT. This is translated as CASRHSISGNTIYF.